This TCR beta chain appears in the sequencing data of a study of shared clonotypes between healthy human individuals. The CD4+ fraction was divided into a CD45RA+ naive subset and a CD45RA-negative memory subset. The study's findings and limits: A few donors had about 5% of their naive CD4 clonotypes in common. Among donors, the sharing of clonotypes was expected to be influenced by sequencing depth.

Remarks on this clone: Its specificity is not known.

Using immunoSEQ multiplex PCR, the repertoire was profiled, and TCRdb retains in-frame clones only, with some absent. The data show millions of clones, 85% to 95% seen once. The V and J ends lost 5 bases and 1 base, in that order; junction bases with no gene match: 3. The CDR3 totals 15 residues. Germline V gene lookup returns CDR1 KGHSH and CDR2 LQKENI. The V and J genes are TRBV18 and TRBJ2-7; 12 positions match TRBD1. Sequenced: naive CD4+ T cells sorted from blood. Subset described: CD45RA+ positively selected. The source of this sequence is a man younger than 35 in good health. The CDR3 protein is CASSSGQGASYEQYF. The CDR3 DNA follows: TGTGCCAGCTCATCGGGACAGGGGGCTTCCTACGAGCAGTACTTC.